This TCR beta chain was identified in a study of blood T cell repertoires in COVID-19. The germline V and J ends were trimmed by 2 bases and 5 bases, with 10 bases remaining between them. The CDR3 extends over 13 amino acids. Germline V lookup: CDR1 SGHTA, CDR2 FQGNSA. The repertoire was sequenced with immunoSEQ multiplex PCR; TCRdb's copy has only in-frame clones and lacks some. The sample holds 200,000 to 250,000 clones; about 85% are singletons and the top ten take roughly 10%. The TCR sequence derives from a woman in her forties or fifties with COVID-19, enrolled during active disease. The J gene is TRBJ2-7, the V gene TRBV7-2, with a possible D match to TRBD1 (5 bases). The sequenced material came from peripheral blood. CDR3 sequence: CASSLRGQDEQYF. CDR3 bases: TGTGCCAGCAGCTTAAGGGGCCAAGACGAGCAGTACTTC.